Following are 12 T cell receptor beta chains from one sample sequenced in a study of cytomegalovirus exposure and HLA in healthy donors (dated by TCRdb to the late 2010s). Receptors were amplified or captured by the immunoSEQ multiplex PCR assay. The immuneACCESS repertoire file appears here via TCRdb, limited to in-frame rearrangements. These files lack a portion of the clones; in checked studies, under half of the deficit traces to unresolved V genes, and the cause of the others is not known. For this sample the table gives around 80,000 clones, of which 85% to 95% were detected only once. The top ten clones comprise 0.55% to 0.75% of the sample. Sequencing used PBMCs. These receptors all stem from a woman between 18 and 30 years old in good health and CMV-seronegative.

This clone showed up just once. The chain links TRBV4-3 to TRBJ2-2; D is undetermined. The CDR3 is made up of 14 amino acids. Trimming removed 0 bases from V and 4 bases from J, with 6 bases in between. Germline CDR1 reads LGHNA; CDR2 reads YSLEER. The CDR3 DNA sequence: TGCGCCAGCAGCCAAGATAAATTCACCGGGGAGCTGTTTTTT. Encoded protein: CASSQDKFTGELFF.

This clone was detected only a few times. This sequence joins TRBV18 and TRBJ1-5; D is ambiguous. Germline lookup yields CDR1 KGHSH and CDR2 LQKENI. The germline V and J ends were trimmed by 5 bases and 5 bases, with 10 bases remaining between them. The length of the CDR3 is 13 residues. CDR3 in DNA: TGTGCCAGCTCAGCCCGGGAGGATCAGCCCCAGCATTTT. Its protein product is CASSAREDQPQHF.

V usage is TRBV18 and J usage is TRBJ1-3, with TRBD1 matching over 8 bases. The CDR3 loop spans 15 amino acids. Looked up from germline, CDR1 is KGHSH and CDR2 is LQKENI. J lost 2 bases, V lost 2 bases, and 2 bases had no gene match. CDR3 DNA: TGTGCCAGCTCACCAGCAGGGGGCACTGGAAACACCATATATTTT. Amino acid sequence: CASSPAGGTGNTIYF. Together with reference TRBV18 and TRBJ1-3, the CDR3 gives the full variable domain: NAGVMQNPRHLVRRRGQEARLRCSPMKGHSHVYWYRQLPEEGLKFMVYLQKENIIDESGMPKERFSAEFPKEGPSILRIQQVVRGDSAAYFCASSPAGGTGNTIYFGEGSWLTVV.

The chain carries TRBV6-1 and TRBJ2-7; 10 bases align to TRBD1. Germline V lookup: CDR1 MNHNS, CDR2 SASEGT. V was pared by 3 bases and J by 4 bases, with 3 bases of the junction left unmatched. CDR3 length equals 14 residues. CDR3 residues: CASSEGQGHYEQYF. CDR3 coding DNA: TGTGCCAGCAGTGAGGGACAGGGGCATTACGAGCAGTACTTC.

The rearrangement uses TRBV4-3 and TRBJ2-7; the D gene is possibly TRBD1 (6 bases). The CDR3 runs 16 residues. The V and J ends lost 0 bases and 1 base respectively, with 13 bases between them. Germline values: CDR1 LGHNA, CDR2 YSLEER. In DNA, the CDR3 is TGCGCCAGCAGCCAAGATGTCGGGACAATTTCCTACGAGCAGTACTTC. It is translated as CASSQDVGTISYEQYF.

The rearrangement joins TRBV10-3 to TRBJ2-7; maybe TRBD2 (5 bases). The CDR3 is 13 amino acids. From germline, CDR1 is ENHRY and CDR2 SYGVKD. Trimming stripped 5 bases from V and 7 bases from J, with 15 bases between. This chain's CDR3 is CAISRTASGEQYF. The CDR3 DNA sequence: TGTGCCATCAGTAGGACCGCCTCGGGGGAGCAGTACTTC.

In DNA form, the CDR3 reads TGTGCCAGCAGCTTAGGGGATCCAAGGCGGGGTAAGACTGAAGCTTTCTTT. Its protein is CASSLGDPRRGKTEAFF. This sequence joins TRBV7-2 and TRBJ1-1; D gene unclear. Trimming took off 1 base at V and 5 bases at J, with 20 bases between the two ends. CDR1 is SGHTA, CDR2 FQGNSA, per germline. The CDR3 extends over 17 amino acids.

The chain carries TRBV7-6 and TRBJ2-7, with TRBD2 matching over 7 bases. The CDR3 contains 15 residues. J lost 3 bases, V lost 1 base, and 6 bases had no gene match. Germline CDR1 SGHVS, CDR2 FNYEAQ. CDR3 region: CASSLEVGGSYEQYF. CDR3 coding DNA: TGTGCCAGCAGCTTAGAAGTTGGCGGGAGCTACGAGCAGTACTTC.

Only one count was recorded for this clone. The rearrangement joins TRBV6-5 to TRBJ2-5; the D gene is possibly TRBD1 (6 bases). Germline-derived CDR1 and CDR2 are MNHEY and SVGAGI. This CDR3 region has 13 residues. Trimming removed 6 bases at V and 5 bases at J, with 13 bases between. The DNA for the CDR3 is TGTGCCAGCAGACAGGGAAGGTGGGAGACCCAGTACTTC. Its translation: CASRQGRWETQYF.

This clone was seen a single time. The DNA for the CDR3 is TGTGCCAGCAGCTTCAGACAGGCCTCTGAAGCTTTCTTT. As protein: CASSFRQASEAFF. This chain connects TRBV7-2 to TRBJ1-1, with D possibly matching TRBD1 (6 bases). The germline V and J ends were trimmed by 3 bases and 6 bases, with 11 bases remaining between them. Germline CDR1 and CDR2: SGHTA and FQGNSA. There are 13 residues in the CDR3.

This sequence joins TRBV10-1 and TRBJ2-3; no clear D. Germline-derived CDR1 and CDR2 are WNHNN and SYGVQD (reference sequence). V was clipped by 4 bases and J by 5 bases, with 7 bases between them. The CDR3 has 12 amino acids. The CDR3 loop is CASSGGVDTQYF. The DNA of the CDR3 is TGCGCCAGCAGTGGCGGTGTAGATACGCAGTATTTT.

The CDR3 here is CASSSTGIQETQYF. The CDR3 coding sequence is TGCGCCAGCAGCTCAACAGGGATCCAAGAGACCCAGTACTTC. The rearrangement joins TRBV5-1 to TRBJ2-5; D possibly corresponds to TRBD1 (6 bases). Trimming took off 3 bases at V and 1 base at J, with 10 bases between the two ends. This CDR3 contains 14 residues. Per germline, CDR1 SGHRS and CDR2 YFSETQ.